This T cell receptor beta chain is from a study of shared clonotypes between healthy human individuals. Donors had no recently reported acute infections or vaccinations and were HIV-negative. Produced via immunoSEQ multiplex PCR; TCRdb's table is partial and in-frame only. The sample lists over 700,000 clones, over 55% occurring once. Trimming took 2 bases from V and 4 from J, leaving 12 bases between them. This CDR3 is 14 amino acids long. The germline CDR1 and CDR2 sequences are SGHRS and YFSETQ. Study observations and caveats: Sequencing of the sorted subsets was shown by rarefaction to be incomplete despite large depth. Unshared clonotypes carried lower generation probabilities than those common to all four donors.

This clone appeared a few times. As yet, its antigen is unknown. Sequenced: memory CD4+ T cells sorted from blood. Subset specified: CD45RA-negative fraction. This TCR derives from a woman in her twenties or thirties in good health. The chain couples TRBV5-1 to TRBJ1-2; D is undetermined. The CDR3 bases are TGCGCCAGCAGCTTCGGAGAATTACTCTATGGCTACACCTTC. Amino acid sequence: CASSFGELLYGYTF. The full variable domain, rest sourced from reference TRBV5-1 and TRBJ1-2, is KAGVTQTPRYLIKTRGQQVTLSCSPISGHRSVSWYQQTPGQGLQFLFEYFSETQRNKGNFPGRFSGRQFSNSRSEMNVSTLELGDSALYLCASSFGELLYGYTFGSGTRLTVV.